This TCR beta chain comes out of a study of blood T cells in healthy people across ages. For the study at large: There was about one barcoded beta molecule captured by template switching per two T cells.

A J-beta primer mix and a sample-barcoded 5' primer were used in a second PCR of roughly 6 to 12 cycles. TCRdb passed the 5' RACE reads through MiXCR, listing each CDR3 protein once. The sample lists approximately 800,000 distinct CDR3 sequences; 40% to 65% were seen once. The CDR3 runs 15 residues. Germline CDR1 and CDR2: SGHRS and YFSETQ. Per sample, at least 5.5 micrograms of total RNA were extracted. Notes on the study in general: Fewer expanded clones and more diversity marked long-lived versus aged donors. Donor CMV status was unknown, possibly confounding expanded clonotype changes.

This clonotype was detected ten times or more. The antigen is not known. The junction differs from germline at one of its ends, possibly a read error. The sample was blood. The chain carries TRBV5-1 and TRBJ2-5; D might be TRBD2 (6 bases). The sequence was obtained from an elderly man in good health. This chain's CDR3 is CASSLGGSGQETQYF. Here the CDR3 DNA reads TGTGCCAGCAGCTTAGGAGGTAGCGGACAAGAGACCCAGTACTTC.